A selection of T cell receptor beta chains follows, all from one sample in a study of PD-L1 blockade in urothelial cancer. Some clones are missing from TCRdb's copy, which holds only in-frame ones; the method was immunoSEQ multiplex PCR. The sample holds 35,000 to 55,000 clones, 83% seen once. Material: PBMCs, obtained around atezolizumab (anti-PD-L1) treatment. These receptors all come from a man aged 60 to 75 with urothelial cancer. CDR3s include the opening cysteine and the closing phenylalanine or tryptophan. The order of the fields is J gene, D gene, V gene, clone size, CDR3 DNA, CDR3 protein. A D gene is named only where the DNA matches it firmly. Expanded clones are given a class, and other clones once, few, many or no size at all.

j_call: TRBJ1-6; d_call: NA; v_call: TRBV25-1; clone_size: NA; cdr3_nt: TGTGCCAGCAGTGAGGCGGGGTTCTCACCCCTCCACTTT; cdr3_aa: CASSEAGFSPLHF
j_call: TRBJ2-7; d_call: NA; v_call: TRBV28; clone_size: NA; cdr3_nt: TGTGCCAGCAGTGGACATAGCTCCTACGAGCAGTACTTC; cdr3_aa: CASSGHSSYEQYF
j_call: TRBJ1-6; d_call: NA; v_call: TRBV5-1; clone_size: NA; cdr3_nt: TGCGCCAGCAGCTTGGTAGAAGCTAATTCACCCCTCCACTTT; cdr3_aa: CASSLVEANSPLHF
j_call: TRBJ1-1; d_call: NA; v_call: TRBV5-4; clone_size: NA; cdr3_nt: TGTGCCAGCAGCTTGGTAGAGGCAAATGAAGCTTTCTTT; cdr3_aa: CASSLVEANEAFF
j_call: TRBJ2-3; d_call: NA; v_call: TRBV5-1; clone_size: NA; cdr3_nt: TGCGCCAGCAGCTTGAGGACTAGCACAGATACGCAGTATTTT; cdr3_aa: CASSLRTSTDTQYF
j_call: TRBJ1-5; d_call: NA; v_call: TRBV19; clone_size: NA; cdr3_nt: TGTGCCAGTACCCCTTGGGGGGGGCCGGGCAATCAGCCCCAGCATTTT; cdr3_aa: CASTPWGGPGNQPQHF
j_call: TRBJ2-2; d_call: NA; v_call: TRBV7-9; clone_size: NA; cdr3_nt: TGTGCCAGCAGCTTAACTGCTCAACCCACCGGGGAGCTGTTTTTT; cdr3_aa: CASSLTAQPTGELFF
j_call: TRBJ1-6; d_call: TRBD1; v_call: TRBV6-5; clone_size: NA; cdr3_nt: TGTGCCAGCAGCCCCAGGGACAGGATCCTTTCACCCCTCCACTTT; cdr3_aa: CASSPRDRILSPLHF
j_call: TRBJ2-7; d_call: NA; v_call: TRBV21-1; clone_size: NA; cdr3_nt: TGTGCCAGCAGCAAAGGCCGGGGACAGATACTTTACTACGAGCAGTACTTC; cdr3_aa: CASSKGRGQILYYEQYF
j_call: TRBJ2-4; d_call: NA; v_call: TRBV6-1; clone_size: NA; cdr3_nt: TGTGCCAGCAAGATGGCGGGACTAGCCAAAAACATTCAGTACTTC; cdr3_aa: CASKMAGLAKNIQYF
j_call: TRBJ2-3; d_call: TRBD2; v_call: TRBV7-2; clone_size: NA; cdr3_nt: TGTGCCAGCAGCTTAGTCGGGACTAGCGGAAGCACAGATACGCAGTATTTT; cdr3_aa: CASSLVGTSGSTDTQYF
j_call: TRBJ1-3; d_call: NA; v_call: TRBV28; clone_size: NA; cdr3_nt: TGTGCCAGCAGGACCCCCGGGACACGAGATGGAAACACCATATATTTT; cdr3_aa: CASRTPGTRDGNTIYF
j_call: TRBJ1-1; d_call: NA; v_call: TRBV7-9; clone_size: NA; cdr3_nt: TGTGCCAGCAGCTACCGACAGGCCGGTGAAGCTTTCTTT; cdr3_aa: CASSYRQAGEAFF
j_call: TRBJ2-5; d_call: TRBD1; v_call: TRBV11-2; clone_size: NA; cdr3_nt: TGTGCCAGCAGCTTCGGACAGGGGAGGGAAGAGACCCAGTACTTC; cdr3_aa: CASSFGQGREETQYF
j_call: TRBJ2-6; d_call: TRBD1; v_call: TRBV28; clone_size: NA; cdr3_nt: TGTGCCAGCAGTTCGAGACAGGGTTCTGGGGCCAACGTCCTGACTTTC; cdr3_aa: CASSSRQGSGANVLTF
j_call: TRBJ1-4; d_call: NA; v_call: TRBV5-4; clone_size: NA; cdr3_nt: TGTGCCAGCACGATGGACAGATCTAATGAAAAACTGTTTTTT; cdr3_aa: CASTMDRSNEKLFF
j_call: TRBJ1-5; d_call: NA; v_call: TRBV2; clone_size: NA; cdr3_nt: TGTGCCAGCAGTGAACAGGGGTTCGAACAGCCCCAGCATTTT; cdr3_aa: CASSEQGFEQPQHF
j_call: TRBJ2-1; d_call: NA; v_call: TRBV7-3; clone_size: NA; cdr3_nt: TGTGCCAGCAGCTTAGGTAGTAGCTCCTACAATGAGCAGTTCTTC; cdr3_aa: CASSLGSSSYNEQFF
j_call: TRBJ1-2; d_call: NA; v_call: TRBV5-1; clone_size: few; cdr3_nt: TGCGCCAGCAGCCTTGGAGAACTCGGGAACTATGGCTACACCTTC; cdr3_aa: CASSLGELGNYGYTF
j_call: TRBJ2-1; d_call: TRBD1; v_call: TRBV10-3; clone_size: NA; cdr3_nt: TGTGCCATCACAGGACAGGGACATGAGCAGTTCTTC; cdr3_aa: CAITGQGHEQFF
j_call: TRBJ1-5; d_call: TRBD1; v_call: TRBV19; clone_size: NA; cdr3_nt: TGTGCCAGTAGTATTTGGGACAGGGGGCGGTTTCAGCCCCAGCATTTT; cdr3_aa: CASSIWDRGRFQPQHF
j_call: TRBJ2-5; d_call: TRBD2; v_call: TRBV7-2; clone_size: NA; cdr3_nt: TGTGCCAGCAGCTTAGCAGCGGGGGGCTCCAAGACCCAGTACTTC; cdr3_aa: CASSLAAGGSKTQYF
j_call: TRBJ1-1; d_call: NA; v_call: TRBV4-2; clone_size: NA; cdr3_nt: TGTGCCAGCAGCCAAGACGCCATTTCGATAGGGGCGAACACTGAAGCTTTCTTT; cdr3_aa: CASSQDAISIGANTEAFF
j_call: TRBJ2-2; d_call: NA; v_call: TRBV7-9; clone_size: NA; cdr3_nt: TGTGCCAGCAGCCCTCGGACAGAGACGAACACCGGGGAGCTGTTTTTT; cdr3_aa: CASSPRTETNTGELFF
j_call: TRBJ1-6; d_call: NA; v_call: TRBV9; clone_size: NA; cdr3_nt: TGTGCCAGCAGCGTTGACAGGTCAAATTCACCCCTCCACTTT; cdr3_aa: CASSVDRSNSPLHF
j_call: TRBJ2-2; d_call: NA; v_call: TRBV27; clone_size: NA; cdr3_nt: TGTGCCAGCAGTCCCCTCTTAGGGGAGCTGTTTTTT; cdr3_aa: CASSPLLGELFF
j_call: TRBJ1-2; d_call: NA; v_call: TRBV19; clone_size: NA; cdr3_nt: TGTGCCAGTAGTATAGCGCCGACAGGCGGCTACACCTTC; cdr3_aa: CASSIAPTGGYTF
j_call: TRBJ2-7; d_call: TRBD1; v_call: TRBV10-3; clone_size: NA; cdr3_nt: TGTGCCATCAGTGACATCCGGACAGGGCTTCACCGAGCGGTCACCCCCTACGAGCAGTACTTC; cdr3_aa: CAISDIRTGLHRAVTPYEQYF